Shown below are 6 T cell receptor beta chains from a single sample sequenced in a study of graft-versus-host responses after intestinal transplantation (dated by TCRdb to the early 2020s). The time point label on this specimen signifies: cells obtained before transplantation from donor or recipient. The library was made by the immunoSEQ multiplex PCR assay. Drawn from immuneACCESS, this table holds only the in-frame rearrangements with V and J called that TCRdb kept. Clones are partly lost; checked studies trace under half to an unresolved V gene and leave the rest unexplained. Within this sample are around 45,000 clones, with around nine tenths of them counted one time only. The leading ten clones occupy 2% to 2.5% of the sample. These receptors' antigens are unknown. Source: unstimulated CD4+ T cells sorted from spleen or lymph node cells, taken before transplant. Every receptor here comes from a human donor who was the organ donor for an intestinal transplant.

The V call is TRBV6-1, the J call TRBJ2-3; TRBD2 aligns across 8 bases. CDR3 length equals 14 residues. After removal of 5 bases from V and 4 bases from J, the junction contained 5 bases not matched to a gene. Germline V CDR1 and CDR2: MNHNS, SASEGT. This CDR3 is CASSIAGSPDTQYF. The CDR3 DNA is TGTGCCAGCAGTATAGCGGGAAGCCCAGATACGCAGTATTTT.

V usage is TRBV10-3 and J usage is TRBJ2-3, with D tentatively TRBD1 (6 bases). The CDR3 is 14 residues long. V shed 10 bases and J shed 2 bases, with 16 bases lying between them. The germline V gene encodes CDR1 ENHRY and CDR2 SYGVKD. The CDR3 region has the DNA TGTGCCACGTCTTCACAGGGACCCACAGATACGCAGTATTTT. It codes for CATSSQGPTDTQYF.

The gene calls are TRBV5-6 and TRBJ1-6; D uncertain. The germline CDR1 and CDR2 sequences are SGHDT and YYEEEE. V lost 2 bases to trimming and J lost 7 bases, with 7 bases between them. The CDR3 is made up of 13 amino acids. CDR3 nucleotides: TGTGCCAGCAGCTTTTCCAGAAATTCACCCCTCCACTTT. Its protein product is CASSFSRNSPLHF.

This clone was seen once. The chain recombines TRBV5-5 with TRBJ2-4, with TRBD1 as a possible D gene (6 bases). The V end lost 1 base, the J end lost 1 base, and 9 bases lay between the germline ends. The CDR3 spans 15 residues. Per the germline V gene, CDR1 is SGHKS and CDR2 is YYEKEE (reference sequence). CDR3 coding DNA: TGTGCCAGCAGCTTGTCAGGGGCCGCCAAAAACATTCAGTACTTC. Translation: CASSLSGAAKNIQYF.

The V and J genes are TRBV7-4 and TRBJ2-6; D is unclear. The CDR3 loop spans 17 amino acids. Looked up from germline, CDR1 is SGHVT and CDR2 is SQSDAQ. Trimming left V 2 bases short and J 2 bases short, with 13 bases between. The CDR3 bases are TGTGCCAGCAGCTTAATACCGCACCTAGCTGGGGCCAACGTCCTGACTTTC. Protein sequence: CASSLIPHLAGANVLTF. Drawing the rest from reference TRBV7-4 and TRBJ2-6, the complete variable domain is GAGVSQSPRYKVAKRGRDVALRCDSISGHVTLYWYRQTLGQGSEVLTYSQSDAQRDKSGRPSGRFSAERPERSVSTLKIQRTEQGDSAVYLCASSLIPHLAGANVLTFGAGSRLTVL.

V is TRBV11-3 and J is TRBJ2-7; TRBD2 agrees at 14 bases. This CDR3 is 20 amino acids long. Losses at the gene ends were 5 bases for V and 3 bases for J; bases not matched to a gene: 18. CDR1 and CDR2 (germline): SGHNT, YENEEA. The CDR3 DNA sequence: TGTGCCAGCAGCCCTACGCGCCGGACTAGCGGGAGGAGGTCCAACTACGAGCAGTACTTC. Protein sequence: CASSPTRRTSGRRSNYEQYF.